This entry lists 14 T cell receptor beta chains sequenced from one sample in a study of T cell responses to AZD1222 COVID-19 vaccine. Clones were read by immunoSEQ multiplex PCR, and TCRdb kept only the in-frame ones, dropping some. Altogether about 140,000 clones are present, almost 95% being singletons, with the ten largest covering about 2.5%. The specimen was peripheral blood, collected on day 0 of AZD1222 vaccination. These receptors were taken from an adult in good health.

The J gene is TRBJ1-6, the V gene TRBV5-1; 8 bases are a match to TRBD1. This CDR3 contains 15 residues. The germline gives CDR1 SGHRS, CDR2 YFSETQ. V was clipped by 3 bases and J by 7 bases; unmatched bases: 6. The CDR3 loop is CASSSQGAGNSPLHF. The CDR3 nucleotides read TGCGCCAGCAGCTCCCAGGGGGCAGGGAATTCACCCCTCCACTTT.

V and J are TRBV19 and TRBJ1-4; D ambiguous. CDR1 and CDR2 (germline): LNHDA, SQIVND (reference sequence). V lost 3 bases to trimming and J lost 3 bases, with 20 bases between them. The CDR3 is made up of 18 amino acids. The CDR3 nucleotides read TGTGCCAGTAGTATTTGGCAGTCCCCGGGTATGTCTAATGAAAAACTGTTTTTT. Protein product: CASSIWQSPGMSNEKLFF.

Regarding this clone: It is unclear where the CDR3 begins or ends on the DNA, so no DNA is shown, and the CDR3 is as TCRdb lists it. The CDR3 spells CASSSSTGNYEQYF. The J gene is TRBJ2-7, the V gene TRBV6-5; the DNA was not used to check the table's D call, TRBD1. Germline V gene sequence: CDR1 MNHEY, CDR2 SVGAGI. The CDR3 is 14 amino acids long, termini counted.

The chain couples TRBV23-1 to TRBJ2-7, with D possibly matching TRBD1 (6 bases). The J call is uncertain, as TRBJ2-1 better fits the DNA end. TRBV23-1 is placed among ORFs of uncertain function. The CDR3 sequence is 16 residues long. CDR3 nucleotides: TGCGCCAGCAGTCAACCCGGTCAGGGGCTGTACAATGAGCAGTTCTTC. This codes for CASSQPGQGLYNEQFF.

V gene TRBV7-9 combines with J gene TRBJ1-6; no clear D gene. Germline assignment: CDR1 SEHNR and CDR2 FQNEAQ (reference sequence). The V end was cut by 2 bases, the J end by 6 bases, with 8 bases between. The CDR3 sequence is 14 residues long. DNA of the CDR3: TGTGCCAGCAGCTTACCACTTCCTAATTCACCCCTCCACTTT. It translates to CASSLPLPNSPLHF.

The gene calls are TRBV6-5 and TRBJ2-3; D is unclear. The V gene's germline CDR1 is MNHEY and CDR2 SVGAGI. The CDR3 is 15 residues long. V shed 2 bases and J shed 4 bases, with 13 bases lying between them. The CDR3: CASSYLGLGADTQYF. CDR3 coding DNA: TGTGCCAGCAGTTACCTTGGTCTTGGGGCAGATACGCAGTATTTT.

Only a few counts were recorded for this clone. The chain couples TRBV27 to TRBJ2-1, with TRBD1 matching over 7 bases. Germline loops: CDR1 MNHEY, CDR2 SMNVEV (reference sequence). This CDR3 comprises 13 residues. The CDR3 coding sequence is TGTGCAGCAGGGGGTGTCCACTTCAATGAGCAGTTCTTC. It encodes CAAGGVHFNEQFF.

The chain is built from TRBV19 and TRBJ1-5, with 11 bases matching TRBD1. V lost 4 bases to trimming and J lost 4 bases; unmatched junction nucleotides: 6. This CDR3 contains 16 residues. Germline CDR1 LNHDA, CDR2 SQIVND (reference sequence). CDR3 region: CASSRGTGGENQPQHF. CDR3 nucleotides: TGTGCCAGTAGTAGGGGGACAGGGGGGGAAAATCAGCCCCAGCATTTT.

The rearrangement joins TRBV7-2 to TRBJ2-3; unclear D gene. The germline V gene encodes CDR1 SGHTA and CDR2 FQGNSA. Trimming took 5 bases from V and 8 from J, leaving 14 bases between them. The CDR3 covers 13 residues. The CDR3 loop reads CASSLTIVSTQYF. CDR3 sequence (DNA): TGTGCCAGCAGCCTTACGATCGTGAGTACGCAGTATTTT.

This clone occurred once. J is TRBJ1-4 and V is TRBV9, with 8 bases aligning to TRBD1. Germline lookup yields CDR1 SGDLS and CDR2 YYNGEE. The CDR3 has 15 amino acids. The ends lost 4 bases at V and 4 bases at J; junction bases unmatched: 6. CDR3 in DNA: TGTGCCAGCAGCCCTGGGACAGGACGTAATGAAAAACTGTTTTTT. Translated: CASSPGTGRNEKLFF.

The CDR3 DNA is TGTGCCAGCAGTTCCGGAAACACCATATATTTT. Amino acid sequence: CASSSGNTIYF. The chain uses TRBV25-1 and TRBJ1-3; no clear D gene. The CDR3 sequence is 11 residues long. V lost 5 bases to trimming and J lost 4 bases, with 3 bases between them. From germline, CDR1 is MGHDK and CDR2 SYGVNS.

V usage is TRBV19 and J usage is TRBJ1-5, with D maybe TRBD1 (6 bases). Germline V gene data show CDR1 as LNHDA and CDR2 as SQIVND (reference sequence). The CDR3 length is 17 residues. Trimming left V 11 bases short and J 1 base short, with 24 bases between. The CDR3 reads CAAAQGGGLLSNQPQHF. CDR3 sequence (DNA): TGTGCCGCTGCCCAAGGGGGGGGTCTTTTAAGCAATCAGCCCCAGCATTTT.

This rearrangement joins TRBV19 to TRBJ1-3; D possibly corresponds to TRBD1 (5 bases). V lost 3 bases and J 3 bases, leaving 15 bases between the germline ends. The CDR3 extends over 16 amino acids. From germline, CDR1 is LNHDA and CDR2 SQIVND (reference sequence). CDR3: CASSMMSGISGNTIYF. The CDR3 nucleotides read TGTGCCAGTAGTATGATGTCAGGGATAAGTGGAAACACCATATATTTT.

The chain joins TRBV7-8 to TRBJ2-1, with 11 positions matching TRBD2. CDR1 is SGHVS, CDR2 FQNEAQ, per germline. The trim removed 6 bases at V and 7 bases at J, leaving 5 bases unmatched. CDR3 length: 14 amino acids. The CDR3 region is CASRRPSGGNEQFF. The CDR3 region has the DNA TGTGCCAGCAGGAGGCCTAGCGGGGGGAATGAGCAGTTCTTC.